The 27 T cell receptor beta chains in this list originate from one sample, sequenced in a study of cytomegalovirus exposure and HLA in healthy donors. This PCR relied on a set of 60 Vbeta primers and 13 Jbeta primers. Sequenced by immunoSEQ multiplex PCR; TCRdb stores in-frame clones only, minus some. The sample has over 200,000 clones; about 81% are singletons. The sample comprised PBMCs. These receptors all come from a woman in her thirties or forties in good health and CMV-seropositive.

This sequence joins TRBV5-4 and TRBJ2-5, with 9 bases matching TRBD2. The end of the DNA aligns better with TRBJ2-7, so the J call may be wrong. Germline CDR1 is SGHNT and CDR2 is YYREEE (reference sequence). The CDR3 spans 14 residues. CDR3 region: CASSLVGLAGEQYF. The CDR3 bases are TGTGCCAGCAGCTTGGTGGGACTAGCCGGCGAGCAGTACTTC.

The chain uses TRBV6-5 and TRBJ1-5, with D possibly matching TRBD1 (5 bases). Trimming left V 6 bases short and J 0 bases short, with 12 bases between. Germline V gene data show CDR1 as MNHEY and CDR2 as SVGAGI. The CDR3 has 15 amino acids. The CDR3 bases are TGTGCCAGCAGAAATGGGGGGTATAGCAATCAGCCCCAGCATTTT. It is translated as CASRNGGYSNQPQHF.

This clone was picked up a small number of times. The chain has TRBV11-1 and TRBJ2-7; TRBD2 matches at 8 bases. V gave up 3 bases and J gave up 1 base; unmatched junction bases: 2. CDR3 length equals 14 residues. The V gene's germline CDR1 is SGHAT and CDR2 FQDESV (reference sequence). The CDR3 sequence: CASSFTSGSYEQYF. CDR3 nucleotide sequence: TGTGCCAGCAGCTTTACTAGCGGTTCCTACGAGCAGTACTTC. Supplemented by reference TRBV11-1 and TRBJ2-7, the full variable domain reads EAEVAQSPRYKITEKSQAVAFWCDPISGHATLYWYRQILGQGPELLVQFQDESVVDDSQLPKDRFSAERLKGVDSTLKIQPAELGDSAMYLCASSFTSGSYEQYFGPGTRLTVT.

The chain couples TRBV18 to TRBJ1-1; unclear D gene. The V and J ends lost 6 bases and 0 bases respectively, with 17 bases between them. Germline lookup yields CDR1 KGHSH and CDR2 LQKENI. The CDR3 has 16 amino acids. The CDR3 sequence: CASSPRPPGMNTEAFF. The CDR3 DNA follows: TGTGCCAGCTCGCCCCGACCCCCAGGAATGAACACTGAAGCTTTCTTT.

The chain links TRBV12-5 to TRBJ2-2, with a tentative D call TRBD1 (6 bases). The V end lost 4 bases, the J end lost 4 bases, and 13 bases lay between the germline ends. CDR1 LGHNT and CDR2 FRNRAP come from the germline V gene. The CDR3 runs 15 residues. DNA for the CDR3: TGTGCTAGTGGTTCCTCCCAGGGGACCACCGGGGAGCTGTTTTTT. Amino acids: CASGSSQGTTGELFF. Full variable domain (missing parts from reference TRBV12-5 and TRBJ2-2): DARVTQTPRHKVTEMGQEVTMRCQPILGHNTVFWYRQTMMQGLELLAYFRNRAPLDDSGMPKDRFSAEMPDATLATLKIQPSEPRDSAVYFCASGSSQGTTGELFFGEGSRLTVL.

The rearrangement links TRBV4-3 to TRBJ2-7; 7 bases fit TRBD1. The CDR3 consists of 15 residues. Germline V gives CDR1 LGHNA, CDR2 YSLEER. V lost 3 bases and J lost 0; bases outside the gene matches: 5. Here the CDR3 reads CASSQGSGGSYEQYF. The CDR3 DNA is TGCGCCAGCAGCCAGGGCTCAGGGGGCTCCTACGAGCAGTACTTC.

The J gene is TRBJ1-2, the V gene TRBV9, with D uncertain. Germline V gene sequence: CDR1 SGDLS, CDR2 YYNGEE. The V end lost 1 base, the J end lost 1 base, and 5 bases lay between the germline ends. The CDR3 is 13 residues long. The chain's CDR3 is CASSVNGNYGYTF. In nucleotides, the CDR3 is TGTGCCAGCAGCGTAAACGGTAACTATGGCTACACCTTC.

CDR3: CASSPAGGPVDTQYF. The DNA of the CDR3 is TGTGCCAGTAGTCCAGCGGGAGGGCCGGTAGATACGCAGTATTTT. The J gene is TRBJ2-3, the V gene TRBV19, with 10 bases that match TRBD2. V was pared by 5 bases and J by 5 bases, with 7 bases of the junction left unmatched. Germline V CDR1 and CDR2: LNHDA, SQIVND (reference sequence). This CDR3 comprises 15 residues.

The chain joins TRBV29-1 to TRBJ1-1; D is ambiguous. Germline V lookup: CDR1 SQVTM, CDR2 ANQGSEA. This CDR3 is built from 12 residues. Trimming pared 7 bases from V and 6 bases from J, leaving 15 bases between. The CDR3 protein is CSARGLGAEAFF. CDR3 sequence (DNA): TGCAGCGCCCGCGGACTTGGGGCTGAAGCTTTCTTT.

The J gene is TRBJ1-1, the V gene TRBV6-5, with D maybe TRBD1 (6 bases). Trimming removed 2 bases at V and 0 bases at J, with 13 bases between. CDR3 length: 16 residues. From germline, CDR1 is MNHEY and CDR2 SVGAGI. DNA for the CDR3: TGTGCCAGCAGTTACCGGACAGTATCCATGAACACTGAAGCTTTCTTT. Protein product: CASSYRTVSMNTEAFF.

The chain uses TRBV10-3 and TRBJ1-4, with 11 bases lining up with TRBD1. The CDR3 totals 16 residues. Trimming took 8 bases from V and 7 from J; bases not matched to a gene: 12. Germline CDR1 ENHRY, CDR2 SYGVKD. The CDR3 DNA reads TGTGCCATCTCCGGGACAGGGGGAAAAGTAGGTGAAAAACTGTTTTTT. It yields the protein CAISGTGGKVGEKLFF.

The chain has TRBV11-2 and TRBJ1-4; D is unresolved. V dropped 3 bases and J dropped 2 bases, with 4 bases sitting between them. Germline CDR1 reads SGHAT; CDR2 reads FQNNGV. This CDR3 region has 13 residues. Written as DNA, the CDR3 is TGTGCCAGCAGCTTGCGGACTAATGAAAAACTGTTTTTT. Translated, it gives CASSLRTNEKLFF.

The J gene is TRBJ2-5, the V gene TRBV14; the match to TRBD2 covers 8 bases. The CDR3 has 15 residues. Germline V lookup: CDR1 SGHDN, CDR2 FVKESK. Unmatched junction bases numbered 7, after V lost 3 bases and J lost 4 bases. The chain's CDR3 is CASSHTGGVRETQYF. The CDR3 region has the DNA TGTGCCAGCAGCCACACGGGAGGGGTGAGAGAGACCCAGTACTTC.

Here the CDR3 reads CASSLFGLFQGAQTGELFF. The CDR3 DNA reads TGTGCCAGCAGCCTCTTTGGACTTTTTCAGGGGGCGCAAACCGGGGAGCTGTTTTTT. This chain uses TRBV7-6 with TRBJ2-2, with 8 positions matching TRBD1. This CDR3 comprises 19 residues. Germline CDR1 reads SGHVS; CDR2 reads FNYEAQ. V dropped 5 bases and J dropped 5; count of bases not matched to a gene: 19.

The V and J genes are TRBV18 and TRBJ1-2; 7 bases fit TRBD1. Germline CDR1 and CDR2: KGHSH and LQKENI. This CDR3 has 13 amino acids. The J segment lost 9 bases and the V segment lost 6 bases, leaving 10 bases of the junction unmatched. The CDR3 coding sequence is TGTGCCAGCTCGCCCGACAGGGAGAGGAGCTACACCTTC. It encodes CASSPDRERSYTF.

The CDR3 loop reads CAWSPRTGLNTEAFF. CDR3 DNA: TGTGCCTGGAGCCCCCGGACAGGGCTGAACACTGAAGCTTTCTTT. The V and J genes are TRBV30 and TRBJ1-1; 8 bases match TRBD1. The CDR3 runs to 15 residues. Per the germline V gene, CDR1 is GTSNPN and CDR2 is SVGIG (reference sequence). J was trimmed by 0 bases and V by 3 bases; bases with no gene match: 6. The whole variable domain, remainder taken from reference TRBV30 and TRBJ1-1, is SQTIHQWPATLVQPVGSPLSLECTVEGTSNPNLYWYRQAAGRGLQLLFYSVGIGQISSEVPQNLSASRPQDRQFILSSKKLLLSDSGFYLCAWSPRTGLNTEAFFGQGTRLTVV.

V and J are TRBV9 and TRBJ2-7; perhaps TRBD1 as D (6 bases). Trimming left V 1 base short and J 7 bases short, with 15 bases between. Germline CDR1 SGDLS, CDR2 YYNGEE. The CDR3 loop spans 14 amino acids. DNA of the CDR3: TGTGCCAGCAGCGTAAGCCCTAGGGGGATGGAGCAGTACTTC. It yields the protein CASSVSPRGMEQYF.

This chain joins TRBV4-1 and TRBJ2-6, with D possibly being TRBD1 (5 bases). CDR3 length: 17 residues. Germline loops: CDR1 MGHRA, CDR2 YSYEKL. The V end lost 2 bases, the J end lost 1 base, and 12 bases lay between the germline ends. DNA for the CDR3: TGCGCCAGCAGCCAAAATCCTCCAGGGTCTGGGGCCAACGTCCTGACTTTC. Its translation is CASSQNPPGSGANVLTF.

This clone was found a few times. The CDR3 loop is CASGKAGGGRDTQYF. The DNA of the CDR3 is TGTGCCAGCGGGAAGGCGGGAGGTGGAAGAGATACGCAGTATTTT. The chain uses TRBV4-2 and TRBJ2-3, with 8 bases lining up with TRBD2. Losses at the gene ends were 8 bases for V and 5 bases for J; bases not matched to a gene: 12. The germline V gene encodes CDR1 LGHNA and CDR2 YNFKEQ. The CDR3 covers 15 residues.

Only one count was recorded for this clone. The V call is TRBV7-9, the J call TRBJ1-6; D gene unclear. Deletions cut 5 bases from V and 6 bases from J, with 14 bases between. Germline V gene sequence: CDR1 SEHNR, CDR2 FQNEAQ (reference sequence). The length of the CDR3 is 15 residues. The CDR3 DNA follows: TGTGCCAGCAGCCCCTCCGGTACTAGTAATTCACCCCTCCACTTT. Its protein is CASSPSGTSNSPLHF. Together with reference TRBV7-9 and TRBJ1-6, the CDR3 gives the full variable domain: DTGVSQNPRHKITKRGQNVTFRCDPISEHNRLYWYRQTLGQGPEFLTYFQNEAQLEKSRLLSDRFSAERPKGSFSTLEIQRTEQGDSAMYLCASSPSGTSNSPLHFGNGTRLTVT.

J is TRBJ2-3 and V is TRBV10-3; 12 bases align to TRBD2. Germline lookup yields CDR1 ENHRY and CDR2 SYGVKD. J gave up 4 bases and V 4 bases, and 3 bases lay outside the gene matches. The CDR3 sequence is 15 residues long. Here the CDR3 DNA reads TGTGCCATCAGTGGGCCTAGCGGGAGGGCAGATACGCAGTATTTT. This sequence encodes CAISGPSGRADTQYF.

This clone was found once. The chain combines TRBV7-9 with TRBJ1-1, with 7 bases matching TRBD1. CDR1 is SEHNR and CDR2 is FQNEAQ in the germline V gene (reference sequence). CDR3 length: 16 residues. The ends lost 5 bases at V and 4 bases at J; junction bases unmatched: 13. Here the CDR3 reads CASSPGQWRGGTEAFF. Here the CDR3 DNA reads TGTGCCAGCAGCCCGGGACAGTGGCGAGGGGGCACTGAAGCTTTCTTT.

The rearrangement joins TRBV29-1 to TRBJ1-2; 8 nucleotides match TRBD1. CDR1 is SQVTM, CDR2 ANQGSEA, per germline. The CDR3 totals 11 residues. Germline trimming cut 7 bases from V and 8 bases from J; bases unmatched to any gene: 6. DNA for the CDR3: TGCAGCGGCAGGGGGCGCGGCGGCTACACCTTC. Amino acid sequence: CSGRGRGGYTF.

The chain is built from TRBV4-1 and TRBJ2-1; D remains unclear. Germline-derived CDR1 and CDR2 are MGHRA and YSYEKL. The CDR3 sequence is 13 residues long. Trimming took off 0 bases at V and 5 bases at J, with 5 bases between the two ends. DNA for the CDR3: TGCGCCAGCAGCCAAGATGGGCACAATGAGCAGTTCTTC. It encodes CASSQDGHNEQFF.

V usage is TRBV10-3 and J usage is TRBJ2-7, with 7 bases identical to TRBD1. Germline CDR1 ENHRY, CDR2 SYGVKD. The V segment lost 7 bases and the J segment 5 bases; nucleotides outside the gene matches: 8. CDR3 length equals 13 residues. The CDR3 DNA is TGTGCCATCACCGCCGGGACAGACCACGAGCAGTACTTC. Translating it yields CAITAGTDHEQYF.

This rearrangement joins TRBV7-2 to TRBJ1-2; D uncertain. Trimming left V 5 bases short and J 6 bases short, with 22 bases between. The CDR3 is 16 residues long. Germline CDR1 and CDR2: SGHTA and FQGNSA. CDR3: CASSPQRGRDRDGYTF. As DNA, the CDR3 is TGTGCCAGCAGCCCTCAACGGGGAAGGGATCGGGATGGCTACACCTTC.

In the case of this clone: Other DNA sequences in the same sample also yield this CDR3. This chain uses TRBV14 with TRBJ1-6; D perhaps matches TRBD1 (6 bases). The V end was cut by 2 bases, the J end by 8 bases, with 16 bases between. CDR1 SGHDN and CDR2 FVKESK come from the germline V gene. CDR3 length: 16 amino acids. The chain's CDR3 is CASSQPRGAAYSPLHF. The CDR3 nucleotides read TGTGCCAGCAGCCAACCCAGGGGAGCAGCGTATTCACCCCTCCACTTT.